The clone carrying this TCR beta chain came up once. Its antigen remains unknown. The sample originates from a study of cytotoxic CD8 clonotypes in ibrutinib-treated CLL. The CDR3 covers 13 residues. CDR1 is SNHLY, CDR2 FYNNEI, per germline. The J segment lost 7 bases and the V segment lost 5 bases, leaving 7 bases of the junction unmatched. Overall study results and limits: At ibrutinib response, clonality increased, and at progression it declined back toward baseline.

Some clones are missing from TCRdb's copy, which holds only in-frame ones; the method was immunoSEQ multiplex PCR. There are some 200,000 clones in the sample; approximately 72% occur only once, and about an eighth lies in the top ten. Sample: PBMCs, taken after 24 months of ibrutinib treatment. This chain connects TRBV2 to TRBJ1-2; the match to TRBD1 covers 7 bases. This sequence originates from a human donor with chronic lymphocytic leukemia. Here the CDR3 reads CASSTTGASGYTF. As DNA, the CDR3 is TGTGCCAGCAGTACCACAGGGGCTTCTGGCTACACCTTC.